The clone carrying this T cell receptor beta chain was recorded at least ten times. As yet, its antigen is unknown. The data are from a study of regulatory T cells in long-lasting Graves disease. Findings and caveats of the study: The study found lower TCR diversity in persistent Graves' patients than in newly diagnosed ones. TRBV28, TRBJ1-2 and TRBJ2-5 emerged as the favored segments in persistent disease.

This CDR3 has 16 amino acids. Trimming shortened V by 2 bases and J by 8 bases, and 18 bases separated the two germline ends. Indicated time point: newly diagnosed GD, antithyroid drugs for less than 3 months. PBMCs provided the RNA from which the TCR library was made. HTBI primers from iRepertoire and Arm-PCR of CDR3 regions yielded the TCR beta libraries. Original processing notes: Identified segments across samples numbered under 80 TRBV and approximately 13 TRBJ. One entry per CDR3 protein, called by TCRdb with MiXCR from the multiplex PCR reads. TCRdb assigned the V and J calls; the authors' analysis was not used. The repertoire includes roughly 410,000 distinct CDR3 sequences, about 15% of them detected once, and approximately 8% sits in the top ten. This sample also appeared in a second study, on T cells in Graves' hyperthyroidism and ophthalmopathy. This second study says: The study used the HTBI primer set for a first-round RT-PCR of the TCR CDR3.

V and J are TRBV12-3 or TRBV12-4 and TRBJ1-4, with D possibly TRBD1 on 5 matching bases. Sequenced here: peripheral blood mononuclear cells (PBMCs), sampled at new diagnosis, from a patient treated with antithyroid drugs. This clonotype was sampled from a woman in her thirties or forties with Graves disease. CDR3 sequence (DNA): TGTGCCAGCAGTTTAATGGGGGGTTCCGGGAAAGAAAAACTGTTTTTT. This codes for CASSLMGGSGKEKLFF.